One and the same sample provided the 20 T cell receptor beta chains below, sequenced in a study of T cell responses to AZD1222 COVID-19 vaccine. Sequenced by immunoSEQ multiplex PCR; TCRdb stores in-frame clones only, minus some. The repertoire consists of 85,000 to 90,000 clones, with approximately 89% occurring once and the leading ten covering around 2%. Sample: peripheral blood, taken on day 0 of AZD1222 vaccination. These receptors were collected from an adult in good health.

This clone was counted between two and nine times. This chain joins TRBV10-3 and TRBJ2-5; 8 bases align to TRBD1. The CDR3 runs 13 residues. Germline CDR1 is ENHRY and CDR2 is SYGVKD. V trimming: 6 bases; J trimming: 4 bases; junction bases outside the gene matches: 4. This CDR3 reads CAISPGQGETQYF. The CDR3 region has the DNA TGTGCCATCAGCCCCGGACAGGGAGAGACCCAGTACTTC.

This sequence joins TRBV9 and TRBJ1-3, with D perhaps matching TRBD1 (6 bases). CDR3 length: 16 amino acids. Trimming removed 6 bases from V and 3 bases from J, with 19 bases in between. Germline CDR1 is SGDLS and CDR2 is YYNGEE. The CDR3 sequence: CASTQGQGSFGNTIYF. The CDR3 DNA reads TGTGCCAGCACCCAGGGCCAGGGGTCCTTTGGAAACACCATATATTTT.

In DNA form, the CDR3 reads TGTGCCTGGGGGACAGGGGGTGAGCAGTTCTTC. Translated: CAWGTGGEQFF. The gene calls are TRBV30 and TRBJ2-1, with 11 bases identical to TRBD1. The CDR3 runs to 11 residues. Germline V gene data show CDR1 as GTSNPN and CDR2 as SVGIG (reference sequence). The ends lost 5 bases at V and 9 bases at J; junction bases unmatched: 0.

The chain combines TRBV3-1 (or the pseudogene TRBV3-2) with TRBJ2-7; 9 bases agree with TRBD1. V was clipped by 3 bases and J by 0 bases; unmatched bases: 3. Germline V CDR1 and CDR2: LGHDT, YNNKEL (reference sequence). The CDR3 consists of 15 residues. In DNA, the CDR3 is TGTGCCAGCAGCCAGGGACAGGGACCCTCCTACGAGCAGTACTTC. It specifies CASSQGQGPSYEQYF.

This chain uses TRBV28 with TRBJ2-3; 13 bases fit TRBD2. V gave up 2 bases and J gave up 0 bases; unmatched junction bases: 11. The CDR3 is 20 amino acids. Germline V gives CDR1 MDHEN, CDR2 SYDVKM. The DNA of the CDR3 is TGTGCCAGCAGTTTAAGCCTACCCAGGACTAGCGGGGGCAGCACAGATACGCAGTATTTT. Its translation is CASSLSLPRTSGGSTDTQYF.

This sequence joins TRBV30 and TRBJ1-5; D is uncertain. The germline gives CDR1 GTSNPN, CDR2 SVGIG (reference sequence). The CDR3 consists of 13 residues. The germline V and J ends were trimmed by 2 bases and 5 bases, with 10 bases remaining between them. The CDR3 here is CAWSLSADQPQHF. Written as DNA, the CDR3 is TGTGCCTGGAGTTTATCAGCGGATCAGCCCCAGCATTTT.

This clone was counted a few times. The J gene is TRBJ2-2, the V gene TRBV9; D perhaps matches TRBD1 (6 bases). The germline V and J ends were trimmed by 7 bases and 3 bases, with 10 bases remaining between them. This CDR3 spans 13 amino acids. Germline CDR1 is SGDLS and CDR2 is YYNGEE. The CDR3 is CASAGADTGELFF. For the CDR3, the DNA is TGTGCCAGCGCAGGGGCGGACACCGGGGAGCTGTTTTTT.

This clone appeared a single time. This chain uses TRBV5-6 with TRBJ2-5; TRBD2 aligns across 8 bases. The junction had 12 bases not matched to a gene; V was cut back by 3 bases and J by 14 bases. The CDR3 is 13 amino acids. Germline values: CDR1 SGHDT, CDR2 YYEEEE. CDR3 protein: CASSWGSGESKYF. CDR3 bases: TGTGCCAGCAGCTGGGGTAGCGGGGAAAGCAAATACTTC.

The chain employs TRBV7-6 and TRBJ1-4; D perhaps matches TRBD1 (5 bases). Trimming shortened V by 5 bases and J by 0 bases, and 10 bases separated the two germline ends. The CDR3 runs 15 residues. CDR1 and CDR2 from the germline V gene are SGHVS and FNYEAQ. CDR3 loop: CASSLMTATNEKLFF. The CDR3 DNA sequence: TGTGCCAGCAGCCTAATGACAGCAACTAATGAAAAACTGTTTTTT.

This chain connects TRBV3-1 (or the pseudogene TRBV3-2) to TRBJ1-4; D gene ambiguous. This CDR3 is 13 amino acids long. The V gene's germline CDR1 is LGHDT and CDR2 YNNKEL (reference sequence). Trimming took 8 bases from V and 7 from J, leaving 14 bases between them. As DNA, the CDR3 is TGTGCCAGCCTAGGAAGTCTTGGTGAAAAACTGTTTTTT. It yields the protein CASLGSLGEKLFF.

The gene calls are TRBV5-6 and TRBJ1-1; unclear D gene. Between the trimmed V and J ends, which lost 4 bases and 1 base, there was a span of 8 bases. This CDR3 comprises 13 residues. Germline values: CDR1 SGHDT, CDR2 YYEEEE. CDR3 in DNA: TGTGCCAGCAGCACCGTCGCGAACACTGAAGCTTTCTTT. Translation gives CASSTVANTEAFF.

This chain connects TRBV6-5 to TRBJ2-3; D unclear. Per germline, CDR1 MNHEY and CDR2 SVGAGI. V lost 0 bases and J 5 bases, leaving 0 bases between the germline ends. The CDR3 runs to 11 residues. The CDR3 here is CASSYSDTQYF. As DNA, the CDR3 is TGTGCCAGCAGTTACTCAGATACGCAGTATTTT.

The rearrangement uses TRBV9 and TRBJ2-2; no reliable D call. Per the germline V gene, CDR1 is SGDLS and CDR2 is YYNGEE. The CDR3 covers 15 residues. The V and J ends lost 4 bases and 2 bases respectively, with 12 bases between them. This CDR3 reads CASSLPPPNTGELFF. The DNA of the CDR3 is TGTGCCAGCAGCTTACCCCCGCCCAACACCGGGGAGCTGTTTTTT.

As DNA, the CDR3 is TGTGCCAGCAGTTGGACAGGGGCGGTCGCCTACGAGCAGTACTTC. Encoded protein: CASSWTGAVAYEQYF. This rearrangement joins TRBV6-5 to TRBJ2-7, with 9 bases lining up with TRBD1. Per the germline V gene, CDR1 is MNHEY and CDR2 is SVGAGI. V was pared by 4 bases and J by 2 bases, with 6 bases of the junction left unmatched. The CDR3 has 15 amino acids.

The chain joins TRBV30 to TRBJ1-5; 7 bases agree with TRBD1. The V gene end was trimmed by 8 bases and the J gene end by 7 bases; junction bases not matched to a gene: 14. The CDR3 extends over 14 amino acids. Germline loops: CDR1 GTSNPN, CDR2 SVGIG (reference sequence). CDR3 coding DNA: TGTGCCGGAAACGCCCGAGACAGGGCACAGCCCCAGCATTTT. Protein sequence: CAGNARDRAQPQHF.

The chain combines TRBV15 with TRBJ1-2, with D possibly matching TRBD1 (5 bases). V lost 0 bases and J lost 8, with 10 bases in between. Germline V gives CDR1 LNHNV, CDR2 YYDKDF (reference sequence). CDR3 length: 13 residues. The DNA of the CDR3 is TGTGCCACCAGCAGAGAGTCGTGGGGGGGCTACACCTTC. Its translation is CATSRESWGGYTF.

This CDR3 is CASSLAGPYEQYF. CDR3 nucleotide sequence: TGTGCCAGCAGTCTAGCGGGACCCTACGAGCAGTACTTC. The J gene is TRBJ2-7, the V gene TRBV6-5; 9 bases line up with TRBD2. J lost 2 bases, V lost 5 bases, and 1 base had no gene match. Germline-derived CDR1 and CDR2 are MNHEY and SVGAGI. CDR3 length: 13 amino acids.

The CDR3 reads CASSADRATDTQYF. The CDR3 nucleotides read TGCGCCAGCAGCGCGGACAGGGCCACAGATACGCAGTATTTT. This chain uses TRBV10-1 with TRBJ2-3; 8 nucleotides agree with TRBD1. The germline gives CDR1 WNHNN, CDR2 SYGVQD (reference sequence). The junction had 4 bases not matched to a gene; V was cut back by 6 bases and J by 2 bases. The CDR3 has 14 amino acids.

V usage is TRBV5-1 and J usage is TRBJ1-2; a possible D gene is TRBD1 (5 bases). CDR1 and CDR2 (germline): SGHRS, YFSETQ. The CDR3 sequence is 13 residues long. V dropped 4 bases and J dropped 6 bases, with 13 bases sitting between them. CDR3 in amino acids: CASSLRQIDGYTF. The CDR3, as DNA: TGCGCCAGCAGCCTTAGACAGATCGATGGCTACACCTTC.

The chain couples TRBV14 to TRBJ2-5; tentative D call: TRBD2 (5 bases). V was trimmed by 1 base and J by 4 bases, leaving 13 bases between them. The CDR3 consists of 15 residues. Germline CDR1 and CDR2: SGHDN and FVKESK. The CDR3 sequence is CASSQVRSGGETQYF. CDR3 sequence (DNA): TGTGCCAGCAGCCAAGTCAGAAGCGGAGGAGAGACCCAGTACTTC.